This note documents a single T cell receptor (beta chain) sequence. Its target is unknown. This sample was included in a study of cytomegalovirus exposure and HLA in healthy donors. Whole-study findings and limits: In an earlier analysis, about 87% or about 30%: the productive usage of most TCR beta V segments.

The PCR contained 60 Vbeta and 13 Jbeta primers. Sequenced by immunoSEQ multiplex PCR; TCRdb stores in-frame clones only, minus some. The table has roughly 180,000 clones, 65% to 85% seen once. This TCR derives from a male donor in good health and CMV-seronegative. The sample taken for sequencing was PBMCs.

The CDR3 region is CASSWPSGLTDTQYF. CDR3 nucleotide sequence: TGTGCCAGCAGCTGGCCTAGCGGGCTCACAGATACGCAGTATTTT. This chain joins TRBV7-2 and TRBJ2-3, with 8 bases lining up with TRBD2. After removal of 4 bases from V and 2 bases from J, the junction contained 5 bases not matched to a gene. Per the germline V gene, CDR1 is SGHTA and CDR2 is FQGNSA. The CDR3 covers 15 residues.